The source of this T cell receptor (beta chain) is a study of cytomegalovirus exposure and HLA in healthy donors. The overall study: An early data release held 70 million to 90 million unique TCRs from HLA-typed donors. The study's findings and limits: A later analysis linked about 17,000 TCR beta sequences to HLA alleles at 0.05 false discovery rate. Data from an earlier analysis indicated that most TCR beta V segments were productive either about 87% or about 30% of the time. The authors listed some 150 TCR beta chains as cytomegalovirus-associated.

Points on this clone: What it recognizes is unknown.

PCR used 60 Vbeta primers and 13 Jbeta primers. Libraries were prepared by immunoSEQ multiplex PCR; TCRdb keeps only in-frame clonotypes and omits some of them. The repertoire holds some 130,000 clones, with 76% as singletons. The germline V gene has CDR1 KGHSH and CDR2 LQKENI. V lost 5 bases and J lost 3; bases outside the gene matches: 7. CDR3 length: 14 amino acids. The chain joins TRBV18 to TRBJ2-7; 7 nucleotides align to TRBD2. The origin of this receptor is a female donor in good health and CMV-seropositive. The sequenced sample consisted of PBMCs. CDR3: CASSETGTNYEQYF. In DNA form, the CDR3 reads TGTGCCAGCTCAGAAACCGGGACTAACTACGAGCAGTACTTC.